The clone carrying this T cell receptor (beta chain) has a single count. Antigen: not known. The data were obtained in a study of Ad26.COV2.S vaccination and SARS-CoV-2 variants. Study background: Ad26.COV2.S given intramuscularly, once or twice 56 days apart. Study-wide findings and caveats: Vaccinees reportedly had broad spike-specific CD8+ and CD4+ T cell responses. Measurement of non-spike TCR breadth gave similar results in vaccine and placebo recipients.

Specified treatment: some 20 received Ad26.COV2.S at low or high dose, single or two shots; five or six received placebo; per-sample allocation not given. Day 63 after the first injection of vaccine or placebo was the sampling time. This adult donor, from Boston, was 18-55 years old. Germline V gene lookup returns CDR1 MNHEY and CDR2 SVGEGT. The CDR3 spans 13 residues. V lost 5 bases, J lost 7 bases, and 14 bases lay in between. Clones were read by immunoSEQ multiplex PCR, and TCRdb kept only the in-frame ones, dropping some. The sample lists around 450,000 clones; roughly 89% were seen once. Sequencing used peripheral blood, obtained in a trial of Ad26.COV2.S vaccine versus placebo. The V gene is TRBV6-2 or TRBV6-3, the J gene TRBJ1-1, with no clear D. The sequence was collected from a person between 18 and 65 years old who received the Ad26.COV2.S COVID-19 vaccine or a placebo. For the CDR3, the DNA is TGTGCCAGCAGTAATCCGGGTAGCCTTGAAGCTTTCTTT. It encodes CASSNPGSLEAFF.